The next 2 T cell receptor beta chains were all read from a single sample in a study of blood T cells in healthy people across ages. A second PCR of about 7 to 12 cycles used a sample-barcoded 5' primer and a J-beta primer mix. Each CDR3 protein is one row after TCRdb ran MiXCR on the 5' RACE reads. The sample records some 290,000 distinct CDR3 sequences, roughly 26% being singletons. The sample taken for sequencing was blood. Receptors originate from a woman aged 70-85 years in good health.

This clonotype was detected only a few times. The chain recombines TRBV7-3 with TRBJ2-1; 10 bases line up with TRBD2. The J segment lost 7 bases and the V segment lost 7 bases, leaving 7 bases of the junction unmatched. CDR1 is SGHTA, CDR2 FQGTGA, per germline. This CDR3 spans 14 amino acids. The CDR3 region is CASKPSGSSNEQFF. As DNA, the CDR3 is TGTGCCAGCAAACCTAGCGGGAGTTCAAATGAGCAGTTCTTC.

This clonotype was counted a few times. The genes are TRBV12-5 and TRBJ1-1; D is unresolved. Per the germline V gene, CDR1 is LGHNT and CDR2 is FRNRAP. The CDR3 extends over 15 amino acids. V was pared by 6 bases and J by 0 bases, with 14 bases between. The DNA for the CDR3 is TGTGCTAGTGGCCTGCTCGGGCCCATGAACACTGAAGCTTTCTTT. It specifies CASGLLGPMNTEAFF.